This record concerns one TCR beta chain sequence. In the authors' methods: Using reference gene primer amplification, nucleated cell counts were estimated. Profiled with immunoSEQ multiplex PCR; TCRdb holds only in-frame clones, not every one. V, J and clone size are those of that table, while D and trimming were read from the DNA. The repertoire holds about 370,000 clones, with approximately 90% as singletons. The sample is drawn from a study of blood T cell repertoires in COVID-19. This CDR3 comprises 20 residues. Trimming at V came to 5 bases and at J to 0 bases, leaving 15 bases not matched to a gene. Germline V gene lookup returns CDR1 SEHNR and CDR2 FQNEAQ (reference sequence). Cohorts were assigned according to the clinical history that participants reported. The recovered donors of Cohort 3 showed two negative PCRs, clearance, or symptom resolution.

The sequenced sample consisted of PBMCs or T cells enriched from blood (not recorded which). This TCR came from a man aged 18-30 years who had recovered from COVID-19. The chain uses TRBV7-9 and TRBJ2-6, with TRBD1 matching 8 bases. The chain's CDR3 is CASSRVVTNRGISGANVLTF. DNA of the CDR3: TGTGCCAGCAGCCGGGTGGTAACGAACAGGGGGATCTCTGGGGCCAACGTCCTGACTTTC. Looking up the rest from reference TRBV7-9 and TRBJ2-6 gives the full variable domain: DTGVSQNPRHKITKRGQNVTFRCDPISEHNRLYWYRQTLGQGPEFLTYFQNEAQLEKSRLLSDRFSAERPKGSFSTLEIQRTEQGDSAMYLCASSRVVTNRGISGANVLTFGAGSRLTVL.